This T cell receptor (beta chain) was profiled in a study of shared clonotypes between healthy human individuals. As for this clone: What it recognizes is unknown.

Study findings and constraints: Relative to clonotypes present in all four donors, those not shared had lower generation probabilities.

Germline assignment: CDR1 MNHEY and CDR2 SMNVEV (reference sequence). The J segment lost 7 bases and the V segment lost 0 bases, leaving 1 base of the junction unmatched. CDR3 length equals 14 residues. Profiled with immunoSEQ multiplex PCR; TCRdb holds only in-frame clones, not every one. The sample lists about 580,000 clones; 98% were seen once. Naive-designated CD8 cells lacked CD45RO, were positively enriched for CCR7, and omitted terminally differentiated effector memory CD45RA+ cells. This TCR was recovered from a man younger than 45 in good health. Sequences were obtained from naive CD8+ T cells sorted from blood. This chain uses TRBV27 with TRBJ2-4, with TRBD2 identical over 9 bases. The CDR3 DNA sequence: TGTGCCAGCAGTTTATCGAGCGGGAGGAACATTCAGTACTTC. This encodes CASSLSSGRNIQYF.